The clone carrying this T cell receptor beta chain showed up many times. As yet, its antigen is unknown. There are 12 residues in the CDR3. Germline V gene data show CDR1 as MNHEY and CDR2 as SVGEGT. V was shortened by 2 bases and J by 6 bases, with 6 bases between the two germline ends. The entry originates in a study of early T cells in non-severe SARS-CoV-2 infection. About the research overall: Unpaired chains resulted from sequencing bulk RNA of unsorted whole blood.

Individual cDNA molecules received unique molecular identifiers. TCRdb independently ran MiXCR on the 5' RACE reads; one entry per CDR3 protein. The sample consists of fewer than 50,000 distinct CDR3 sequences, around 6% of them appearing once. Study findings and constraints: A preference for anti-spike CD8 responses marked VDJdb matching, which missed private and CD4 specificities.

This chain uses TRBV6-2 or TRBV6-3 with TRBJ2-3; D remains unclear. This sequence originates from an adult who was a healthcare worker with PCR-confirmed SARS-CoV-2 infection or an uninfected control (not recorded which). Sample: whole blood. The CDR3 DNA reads TGTGCCAGCAGTTACGTGTCGGATACGCAGTATTTT. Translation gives CASSYVSDTQYF.